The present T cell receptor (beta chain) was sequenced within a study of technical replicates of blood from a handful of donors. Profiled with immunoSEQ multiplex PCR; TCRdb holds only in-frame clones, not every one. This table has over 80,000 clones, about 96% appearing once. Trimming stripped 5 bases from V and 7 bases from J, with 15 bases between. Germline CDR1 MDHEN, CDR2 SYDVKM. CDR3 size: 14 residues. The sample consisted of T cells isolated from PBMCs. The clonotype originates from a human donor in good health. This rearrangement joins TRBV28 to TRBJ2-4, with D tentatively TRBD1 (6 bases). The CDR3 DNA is TGTGCCAGCAGTCCAACACAGGGTTTCAACATTCAGTACTTC. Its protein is CASSPTQGFNIQYF.